These T cell receptor beta chains were read from a single sample in a study of blood T cell repertoires in COVID-19. Profiling relied on immunoSEQ multiplex PCR, and the TCRdb table lists in-frame clones only, not all of them. The data show fewer than 400,000 clones, around 85% seen once. The specimen sequenced was peripheral blood. These receptors came from a woman aged 18-29 years with acute or convalescent COVID-19. Each CDR3 is given with its conserved first and last residue. Fields, in order: clone size, J gene, D gene, V gene, CDR3 protein, CDR3 DNA. A D gene is named only where the DNA matches it firmly. The size of a clone is reported for some rows only, either as once, few or many, or as a class for expanded clones.

size: NA
J: TRBJ2-2
D: TRBD2
V: TRBV7-9
CDR3: CASSVGLAGVDGELFF
DNA: TGTGCCAGCAGCGTGGGACTAGCGGGAGTCGACGGGGAGCTGTTTTTT

size: few
J: TRBJ1-6
D: NA
V: TRBV5-1
CDR3: CASEEGGLNSPLHF
DNA: TGCGCCAGCGAGGAGGGGGGGCTAAATTCACCCCTCCACTTT

size: NA
J: TRBJ2-7
D: TRBD1
V: TRBV5-6
CDR3: CASSSGTGGAYEQYF
DNA: TGTGCCAGCAGCTCGGGGACAGGGGGCGCCTACGAGCAGTACTTC

size: NA
J: TRBJ2-5
D: NA
V: TRBV7-9
CDR3: CASSSEETQYF
DNA: TGTGCCAGCAGTTCCGAAGAGACCCAGTACTTC

size: NA
J: TRBJ1-6
D: NA
V: TRBV2
CDR3: CASTADSNNSPLHF
DNA: TGTGCCAGCACAGCGGACAGCAATAATTCACCCCTCCACTTT

size: NA
J: TRBJ1-3
D: TRBD1
V: TRBV15
CDR3: CATSLDRASGNTIYF
DNA: TGTGCCACCAGCCTGGACAGGGCCTCTGGAAACACCATATATTTT

size: NA
J: TRBJ1-2
D: TRBD1
V: TRBV10-2
CDR3: CASSEQGKEDYGYTF
DNA: TGCGCCAGCAGCGAACAGGGGAAGGAGGACTATGGCTACACCTTC

size: NA
J: TRBJ2-7
D: TRBD1
V: TRBV7-9
CDR3: CASSLFWGQGLYEQYF
DNA: TGTGCCAGCAGCTTATTTTGGGGACAGGGACTCTACGAGCAGTACTTC

size: once
J: TRBJ1-1
D: TRBD1
V: TRBV5-1
CDR3: CASSDDPGQGTEAFF
DNA: TGCGCCAGCAGCGACGATCCGGGACAGGGGACTGAAGCTTTCTTT

size: once
J: TRBJ2-7
D: TRBD1
V: TRBV18
CDR3: CASSSGQGPYEQYF
DNA: TGTGCCAGCTCCTCTGGACAGGGACCCTACGAGCAGTACTTC

size: NA
J: TRBJ1-4
D: NA
V: TRBV28
CDR3: CASKFLPGTNEKLFF
DNA: TGTGCCAGCAAATTCCTCCCAGGGACTAATGAAAAACTGTTTTTT

size: NA
J: TRBJ2-5
D: NA
V: TRBV2
CDR3: CATCTTPETQYF
DNA: TGTGCCACGTGTACTACTCCGGAGACCCAGTACTTC

size: few
J: TRBJ1-5
D: NA
V: TRBV2
CDR3: CASREAQGRGPQHF
DNA: TGTGCCAGCAGGGAAGCGCAAGGCCGGGGGCCCCAGCATTTT

size: NA
J: TRBJ1-1
D: NA
V: TRBV19
CDR3: CASSLGAEIMNTEAFF
DNA: TGTGCCAGTAGCCTAGGGGCAGAAATCATGAACACTGAAGCTTTCTTT

size: NA
J: TRBJ2-7
D: TRBD2
V: TRBV6-5
CDR3: CASSLLTSNYEQYF
DNA: TGTGCCAGCAGTTTACTGACTAGCAACTACGAGCAGTACTTC

size: NA
J: TRBJ1-6
D: TRBD1
V: TRBV7-2
CDR3: CASSDEDRPQDVNSPLHF
DNA: TGTGCCAGCAGCGACGAGGACAGGCCGCAGGACGTAAATTCACCCCTCCACTTT

size: NA
J: TRBJ1-2
D: NA
V: TRBV5-8
CDR3: CASSPGHNYGYTF
DNA: TGTGCCAGCAGCCCAGGACACAACTATGGCTACACCTTC

size: NA
J: TRBJ1-2
D: NA
V: TRBV6-5
CDR3: CASSYSSDSPYGYTF
DNA: TGTGCCAGCAGTTACTCGAGCGACAGCCCCTATGGCTACACCTTC

size: NA
J: TRBJ1-5
D: NA
V: TRBV28
CDR3: CASSYADQPQHF
DNA: TGTGCCAGCAGCTATGCGGATCAGCCCCAGCATTTT

size: NA
J: TRBJ2-1
D: NA
V: TRBV18
CDR3: CASSPAGVQINEQFF
DNA: TGTGCCAGCTCACCAGCAGGTGTTCAAATCAATGAGCAGTTCTTC

size: NA
J: TRBJ1-1
D: NA
V: TRBV19
CDR3: CADSRPRASNTEAFF
DNA: TGTGCCGACTCACGACCCAGGGCCAGTAACACTGAAGCTTTCTTT

size: NA
J: TRBJ2-1
D: TRBD1
V: TRBV11-3
CDR3: CASSPRQGAFTSEQFF
DNA: TGTGCCAGCAGCCCTCGGCAGGGGGCTTTTACCAGCGAGCAGTTCTTC

size: NA
J: TRBJ1-1
D: NA
V: TRBV12-3/TRBV12-4
CDR3: CASSRGDVRKAFF
DNA: TGTGCCAGCAGTCGGGGGGACGTCCGGAAAGCTTTCTTT

size: NA
J: TRBJ2-7
D: TRBD1
V: TRBV5-1
CDR3: CASSFGTGIYEQYF
DNA: TGCGCCAGCAGCTTCGGGACAGGGATCTACGAGCAGTACTTC

size: few
J: TRBJ1-1
D: NA
V: TRBV19
CDR3: CASRALMNTEAFF
DNA: TGTGCCAGTAGAGCACTCATGAACACTGAAGCTTTCTTT

size: NA
J: TRBJ1-1
D: TRBD1
V: TRBV5-1
CDR3: CASSSQLTGGNTEAFF
DNA: TGCGCCAGCAGCTCCCAACTGACAGGGGGAAACACTGAAGCTTTCTTT

size: NA
J: TRBJ2-7
D: NA
V: TRBV29-1
CDR3: CSVGGSGYEQYF
DNA: TGCAGCGTTGGTGGTTCCGGCTACGAGCAGTACTTC

size: NA
J: TRBJ1-2
D: NA
V: TRBV19
CDR3: CASSTNTQGTYGYTF
DNA: TGTGCCAGTAGCACAAACACGCAGGGTACATATGGCTACACCTTC

size: NA
J: TRBJ1-1
D: NA
V: TRBV3-1/TRBV3-2
CDR3: CASSQDGFRGILNTEAFF
DNA: TGTGCCAGCAGCCAAGATGGGTTCAGGGGCATCCTGAACACTGAAGCTTTCTTT

size: NA
J: TRBJ2-2
D: TRBD2
V: TRBV24-1
CDR3: CATSDSREGRPGELFF
DNA: TGTGCCACCAGTGATTCCCGGGAGGGGAGGCCCGGGGAGCTGTTTTTT

size: NA
J: TRBJ2-7
D: TRBD1
V: TRBV19
CDR3: CASSADRANEQYF
DNA: TGTGCCAGTAGTGCGGACAGGGCCAACGAGCAGTACTTC

size: once
J: TRBJ2-1
D: TRBD2
V: TRBV28
CDR3: CASSFLSGSNNEQFF
DNA: TGTGCCAGCAGTTTCCTTAGCGGGAGCAACAATGAGCAGTTCTTC

size: NA
J: TRBJ2-3
D: TRBD1
V: TRBV10-3
CDR3: CAITPGQTSTDTQYF
DNA: TGTGCCATCACCCCGGGACAGACGAGCACAGATACGCAGTATTTT

size: NA
J: TRBJ2-7
D: TRBD2
V: TRBV15
CDR3: CATSRDVVSGSYEQYF
DNA: TGTGCCACCAGCAGAGATGTAGTAAGCGGGAGTTACGAGCAGTACTTC

size: NA
J: TRBJ2-1
D: TRBD2
V: TRBV4-2
CDR3: CASSQAGAGYNEQFF
DNA: TGTGCCAGCAGCCAAGCAGGAGCGGGGTACAATGAGCAGTTCTTC

size: many
J: TRBJ1-6
D: TRBD1
V: TRBV6-2/TRBV6-3
CDR3: CASSWGQVGSPLHF
DNA: TGTGCCAGCAGTTGGGGACAGGTCGGTTCACCCCTCCACTTT